The next 11 T cell receptor beta chains were all read from a single sample in a study of identical twins (TCRdb year 2016). Library prep was done by 5' RACE. Reads for this sample came from an Illumina HiSeq 2000. TCRdb reprocessing: public reads trimmed at Q25 with fastp, clones called with MiXCR, in-frame beta chains kept. For every CDR3 protein sequence, its rows merge into one entry that carries the most common genes and DNA. The sample table contains roughly 1,500,000 distinct CDR3 sequences; only one count was recorded for 25% to 35% of them. Of the sample, approximately 0.25% is held by the ten largest clones. The sequencing input was cord blood. The receptors shown here come from a newborn girl in good health.

This chain uses TRBV20-1 with TRBJ1-5; TRBD1 agrees at 9 bases. CDR3 length: 14 residues. J lost 4 bases, V lost 3 bases, and 4 bases had no gene match. The germline V gene encodes CDR1 DFQATT and CDR2 SNEGSKA (reference sequence). Here the CDR3 reads CSARVGTGNQPQHF. DNA for the CDR3: TGCAGTGCTAGGGTTGGGACAGGGAATCAGCCCCAGCATTTT.

The J gene is TRBJ1-4, the V gene TRBV11-2; the D gene is possibly TRBD1 (5 bases). Deletions cut 4 bases from V and 6 bases from J, with 12 bases between. The CDR3 has 14 residues. In germline, CDR1 is SGHAT, CDR2 FQNNGV. CDR3 DNA: TGTGCCAGCAGCTACAGGAAAAGGGATGAAAAACTGTTTTTT. It encodes CASSYRKRDEKLFF.

The chain recombines TRBV20-1 with TRBJ2-3; possible D gene TRBD2, 6 bases. The CDR3 extends over 14 amino acids. Trimming took 3 bases from V and 6 from J, leaving 16 bases between them. The germline V gene encodes CDR1 DFQATT and CDR2 SNEGSKA (reference sequence). The CDR3 sequence: CSARRTKGWDTQYF. CDR3 in DNA: TGCAGTGCTAGGAGGACTAAGGGGTGGGATACGCAGTATTTT.

Regarding this clonotype: At one end, the junction sequence differs from germline, possibly due to a read error. J is TRBJ2-7 and V is TRBV2; D might be TRBD1 (6 bases). The tail of the sequence fits TRBJ2-5 better, so the J call may be wrong. The CDR3 covers 13 residues. The germline V gene encodes CDR1 SNHLY and CDR2 FYNNEI. The CDR3 bases are TGTGCCGGCAGTTGGACAGAGAATGAGACCCAGTACTTC. As protein: CAGSWTENETQYF.

The genes are TRBV4-1 and TRBJ2-1; 11 nucleotides line up with TRBD2. The CDR3 runs 17 residues. The J segment lost 6 bases and the V segment lost 1 base, leaving 8 bases of the junction unmatched. Per the germline V gene, CDR1 is MGHRA and CDR2 is YSYEKL. The chain's CDR3 is CASSQVLAGVLFNEQFF. CDR3 nucleotides: TGCGCCAGCAGCCAAGTACTAGCGGGGGTACTTTTCAATGAGCAGTTCTTC.

The chain joins TRBV5-1 to TRBJ1-1; no firm D call. This CDR3 is built from 14 residues. Germline CDR1 reads SGHRS; CDR2 reads YFSETQ. V lost 2 bases, J lost 7 bases, and 15 bases lay in between. This CDR3 is CASSLDGREIEAFF. The CDR3 DNA reads TGCGCCAGCAGCTTAGATGGCCGGGAAATTGAAGCTTTCTTT.

This chain uses TRBV20-1 with TRBJ2-1; the D gene is possibly TRBD2 (6 bases). V lost 1 base to trimming and J lost 9 bases, with 13 bases between them. From germline, CDR1 is DFQATT and CDR2 SNEGSKA (reference sequence). The CDR3 consists of 13 residues. The CDR3 loop reads CSARVASGREQFF. The CDR3 DNA is TGCAGTGCTAGAGTAGCCAGCGGGCGTGAGCAGTTCTTC.

About this clonotype: The junction does not match germline at one end; this may be a read error. The CDR3 is CASSFPLADDADAQYF. The CDR3, as DNA: TGTGCCAGCAGCTTCCCCCTAGCGGACGACGCAGATGCGCAGTATTTT. The chain has TRBV11-2 and TRBJ2-3; 7 bases map to TRBD2. CDR1 is SGHAT and CDR2 is FQNNGV in the germline V gene. The CDR3 is 16 residues long.

This clonotype was seen more than once but under ten times. The chain carries TRBV2 and TRBJ2-1; TRBD1 or TRBD2 may be the D gene (6 bases each). The germline V gene has CDR1 SNHLY and CDR2 FYNNEI. CDR3 length: 15 amino acids. V lost 7 bases and J 1 base, leaving 14 bases between the germline ends. This CDR3 reads CASKFRGQSYNEQFF. The CDR3 region has the DNA TGTGCCAGCAAGTTCCGGGGGCAATCCTACAATGAGCAGTTCTTC. Full variable domain (rest looked up from reference TRBV2 and TRBJ2-1): EPEVTQTPSHQVTQMGQEVILRCVPISNHLYFYWYRQILGQKVEFLVSFYNNEISEKSEIFDDQFSVERPDGSNFTLKIRSTKLEDSAMYFCASKFRGQSYNEQFFGPGTRLTVL.

The rearrangement joins TRBV5-6 to TRBJ2-3, with 9 bases aligning to TRBD2. Germline lookup yields CDR1 SGHDT and CDR2 YYEEEE. J gave up 2 bases and V 4 bases, and 8 bases lay outside the gene matches. This CDR3 has 16 residues. This CDR3 reads CASSPFERGATDTQYF. In nucleotides, the CDR3 is TGTGCCAGCAGCCCCTTTGAGCGGGGGGCCACAGATACGCAGTATTTT.

This rearrangement joins TRBV6-5 to TRBJ2-7; a possible D gene is TRBD2 (6 bases). CDR3 size: 15 residues. Trimming removed 6 bases at V and 4 bases at J, with 19 bases between. Germline CDR1 MNHEY, CDR2 SVGAGI. Here the CDR3 DNA reads TGTGCCAGCAGGTCTTTACGGGGAGGATGGTACGAGCAGTACTTC. It specifies CASRSLRGGWYEQYF.